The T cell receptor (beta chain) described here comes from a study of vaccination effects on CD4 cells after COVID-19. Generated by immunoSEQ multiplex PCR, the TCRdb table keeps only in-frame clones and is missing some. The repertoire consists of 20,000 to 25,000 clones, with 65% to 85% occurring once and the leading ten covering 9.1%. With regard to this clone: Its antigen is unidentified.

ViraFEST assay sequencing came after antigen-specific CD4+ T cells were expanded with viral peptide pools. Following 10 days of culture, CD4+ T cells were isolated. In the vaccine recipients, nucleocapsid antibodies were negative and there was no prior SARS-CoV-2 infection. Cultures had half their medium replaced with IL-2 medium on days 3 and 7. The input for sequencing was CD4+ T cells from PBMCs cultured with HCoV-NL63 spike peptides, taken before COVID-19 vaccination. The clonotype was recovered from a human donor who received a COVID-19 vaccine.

CDR3 sequence: CASRRTGEVNTQYF. CDR3 in DNA: TGTGCCAGCAGACGGACAGGGGAGGTAAATACGCAGTATTTT. The chain combines TRBV3-1 (or the pseudogene TRBV3-2) with TRBJ2-3; 9 bases are a match to TRBD1. From germline, CDR1 is LGHDT and CDR2 YNNKEL (reference sequence). The CDR3 has 14 residues. With 6 bases clipped from V and 7 bases from J, the junction kept 8 bases outside the gene matches.